Presented here are 26 T cell receptor beta chains from one specimen sequenced in a study of PD-L1 blockade in urothelial cancer. The repertoire was sequenced with immunoSEQ multiplex PCR; TCRdb's copy has only in-frame clones and lacks some. This sample has about 130,000 clones, with about 83% found just once. Time point defined: peripheral blood 6 weeks after treatment start. The source was PBMCs, collected around atezolizumab (anti-PD-L1) treatment. These receptors were collected from a middle-aged man with urothelial cancer.

CDR3 loop: CASSLVKGTGGTDNSPLHF. CDR3 nucleotide sequence: TGCGCCAGCAGCTTGGTAAAGGGGACGGGAGGCACGGATAATTCACCCCTCCACTTT. The chain uses TRBV5-1 and TRBJ1-6; possible D gene TRBD1, 5 bases. Germline V gene data show CDR1 as SGHRS and CDR2 as YFSETQ. The V gene lost 0 bases and the J gene lost 5 bases, with 21 bases spanning the gap. This CDR3 has 19 amino acids.

Only one count was recorded for this clone. V is TRBV7-4 and J is TRBJ2-2; D is undetermined. This CDR3 spans 14 amino acids. CDR1 and CDR2 (germline): SGHVT, SQSDAQ. Between the trimmed V and J ends, which lost 2 bases and 6 bases, there was a span of 10 bases. CDR3 residues: CASSLRVAAGELFF. DNA of the CDR3: TGTGCCAGCAGCTTACGGGTAGCAGCCGGGGAGCTGTTTTTT.

This sequence joins TRBV28 and TRBJ2-5; 13 bases map to TRBD2. The CDR3 sequence is 19 residues long. The junction had 20 bases not matched to a gene; V was cut back by 8 bases and J by 5 bases. CDR1 is MDHEN and CDR2 is SYDVKM in the germline V gene. CDR3 DNA sequence: TGTGCCAGCGGCGTAGGGCCAGGTGGACTAGCGGGAGAATCGGAGACCCAGTACTTC. Its protein product is CASGVGPGGLAGESETQYF.

The chain is built from TRBV18 and TRBJ2-3; a weak D match, TRBD2 (5 bases). V was trimmed by 2 bases and J by 5 bases, leaving 17 bases between them. The CDR3 length is 16 residues. From germline, CDR1 is KGHSH and CDR2 LQKENI. This chain's CDR3 is CASSPVVGVVQDTQYF. The CDR3 DNA reads as TGTGCCAGCTCACCAGTTGTGGGAGTCGTACAAGATACGCAGTATTTT.

The V gene is TRBV11-3, the J gene TRBJ2-3, with D tentatively TRBD2 (6 bases). The V gene's germline CDR1 is SGHNT and CDR2 YENEEA. The CDR3 extends over 17 amino acids. V gave up 2 bases and J gave up 7 bases, with 22 bases separating them. Written as DNA, the CDR3 is TGTGCCAGCAGCTTACCCCCACTAGCTCTCCACTTCCATACGCAGTATTTT. Its translation: CASSLPPLALHFHTQYF.

V usage is TRBV2 and J usage is TRBJ1-3, with 8 bases aligning to TRBD1. CDR1 is SNHLY, CDR2 FYNNEI, per germline. This CDR3 has 15 amino acids. J lost 4 bases, V lost 8 bases, and 10 bases had no gene match. CDR3 loop: CASGRQGLAGNTIYF. DNA for the CDR3: TGTGCCAGCGGCCGACAGGGGCTCGCGGGAAACACCATATATTTT.

The chain couples TRBV10-3 to TRBJ2-3; D call uncertain. The CDR3 is made up of 13 amino acids. Germline CDR1 and CDR2: ENHRY and SYGVKD. V was clipped by 5 bases and J by 0 bases, with 6 bases between them. The CDR3 is CAISLGSTDTQYF. The CDR3 DNA reads as TGTGCCATCAGTCTAGGAAGCACAGATACGCAGTATTTT.

The chain employs TRBV19 and TRBJ2-2; D is uncertain. Trimming cost V 7 bases and J 5 bases, with 17 bases left between them. The CDR3 has 15 amino acids. CDR1 is LNHDA and CDR2 is SQIVND in the germline V gene (reference sequence). For the CDR3, the DNA is TGTGCCAGTACCCAGCGCCGACTCGAGACCGGGGAGCTGTTTTTT. It yields the protein CASTQRRLETGELFF.

The chain uses TRBV27 and TRBJ2-5; TRBD2 aligns across 14 bases. J lost 1 base, V lost 5 bases, and 6 bases had no gene match. Germline V gives CDR1 MNHEY, CDR2 SMNVEV (reference sequence). The CDR3 length is 17 residues. The CDR3 spells CASSRAGTSGGQETQYF. CDR3 sequence (DNA): TGTGCCAGCAGTCGTGCCGGGACTAGCGGGGGCCAAGAGACCCAGTACTTC.

This sequence joins TRBV2 and TRBJ1-4, with D unclear. This CDR3 contains 13 residues. Germline V lookup: CDR1 SNHLY, CDR2 FYNNEI. V shed 8 bases and J shed 1 base, with 8 bases lying between them. CDR3 residues: CASESVTNEKLFF. The CDR3 DNA reads as TGTGCCAGCGAGTCGGTAACTAATGAAAAACTGTTTTTT.

This clone was detected only once. This chain links TRBV6-5 with TRBJ2-3; maybe TRBD1 (6 bases). The germline V gene has CDR1 MNHEY and CDR2 SVGAGI. This CDR3 spans 16 amino acids. Trimming took off 0 bases at V and 0 bases at J, with 10 bases between the two ends. The CDR3 coding sequence is TGTGCCAGCAGTTACTCGGGCAGGGGCAGCACAGATACGCAGTATTTT. Translation: CASSYSGRGSTDTQYF.

Regarding this clone: Additional DNA sequences in this sample encode the identical CDR3. The chain has TRBV7-9 and TRBJ1-1; no clear D. This CDR3 is 13 amino acids long. From germline, CDR1 is SEHNR and CDR2 FQNEAQ (reference sequence). The V end lost 0 bases, the J end lost 4 bases, and 6 bases lay between the germline ends. CDR3 residues: CASSLAGVTEAFF. CDR3 bases: TGTGCCAGCAGCTTAGCCGGGGTCACTGAAGCTTTCTTT.

The chain employs TRBV6-5 and TRBJ1-2; no definite D call. Trimming took 5 bases from V and 4 from J, leaving 11 bases between them. CDR1 is MNHEY, CDR2 SVGAGI, per germline. This CDR3 is built from 13 residues. CDR3: CASSEAESYGYTF. CDR3 nucleotides: TGTGCCAGCAGTGAAGCGGAAAGCTATGGCTACACCTTC.

The rearrangement uses TRBV4-2 and TRBJ2-5, with TRBD2 identical over 7 bases. The CDR3 is made up of 17 amino acids. The V gene end was trimmed by 0 bases and the J gene end by 3 bases; junction bases not matched to a gene: 10. Germline V gene data show CDR1 as LGHNA and CDR2 as YNFKEQ. The CDR3 spells CASSQEDMAGEEETQYF. The CDR3 DNA follows: TGTGCCAGCAGCCAAGAGGACATGGCGGGAGAAGAAGAGACCCAGTACTTC.

The genes are TRBV7-9 and TRBJ1-1; no reliable D call. V lost 3 bases, J lost 2 bases, and 10 bases lay in between. The CDR3 is 14 amino acids. Germline lookup yields CDR1 SEHNR and CDR2 FQNEAQ (reference sequence). The CDR3 DNA reads TGTGCCAGCAGCTTTTTTTCCCAAAACACTGAAGCTTTCTTT. It encodes CASSFFSQNTEAFF.

The rearrangement links TRBV21-1 to TRBJ2-2; the listed D gene, TRBD1, was not tested against the DNA. TRBV21-1 constitutes a pseudogene. This CDR3 contains 15 residues. In DNA form, the CDR3 reads TGTGCCAGCAGCAAAGGGGCAGGGGGCACCGGGGAGCTGTTTTTT. Its protein product is CASSKGAGGTGELFF.

The chain has TRBV1 and TRBJ2-2; the table's D call, TRBD2, was not checked against the DNA. TRBV1 is listed as a pseudogene. This CDR3 is built from 16 residues. CDR3 sequence reads: CTSSLPRTSVTGELFF. CDR3 in DNA: TGCACCAGCAGCCTCCCTAGGACTAGCGTCACCGGGGAGCTGTTTTTT.

The rearrangement links TRBV11-2 to TRBJ2-7; 10 bases agree with TRBD2. Germline assignment: CDR1 SGHAT and CDR2 FQNNGV. The CDR3 contains 13 residues. Unmatched junction bases numbered 6, after V lost 10 bases and J lost 3 bases. The CDR3 DNA sequence: TGTGCCACCAGGACTAGCGGAGACTACGAGCAGTACTTC. The encoded protein is CATRTSGDYEQYF. Drawing the rest from reference TRBV11-2 and TRBJ2-7, the complete variable domain is EAGVAQSPRYKIIEKRQSVAFWCNPISGHATLYWYQQILGQGPKLLIQFQNNGVVDDSQLPKDRFSAERLKGVDSTLKIQPAKLEDSAVYLCATRTSGDYEQYFGPGTRLTVT.

The chain links TRBV10-3 to TRBJ2-3, with 9 nucleotides matching TRBD1. With V trimmed by 6 bases and J by 1 base, 8 bases remained unmatched. Germline CDR1 is ENHRY and CDR2 is SYGVKD. This CDR3 has 16 amino acids. This CDR3 is CAIRPGTGLGTDTQYF. The CDR3 region has the DNA TGTGCCATCAGGCCCGGGACAGGGCTCGGCACAGATACGCAGTATTTT.

The chain is built from TRBV19 and TRBJ2-7, with 8 positions matching TRBD2. Germline V gene lookup returns CDR1 LNHDA and CDR2 SQIVND (reference sequence). The CDR3 spans 15 residues. With V trimmed by 10 bases and J by 0 bases, 11 bases remained unmatched. CDR3 bases: TGTGCCACCTCCGTAACGGGAGGGAGCTCCTACGAGCAGTACTTC. Its protein is CATSVTGGSSYEQYF.

The V and J genes are TRBV7-2 and TRBJ2-3, with D hard to call. Germline assignment: CDR1 SGHTA and CDR2 FQGNSA. The CDR3 is 13 residues long. V was pared by 1 base and J by 6 bases, with 8 bases between. CDR3 DNA: TGTGCCAGCAGCTTAGGCTGGCGGGATACGCAGTATTTT. Translation: CASSLGWRDTQYF.

J is TRBJ2-1 and V is TRBV6-5, with 11 bases aligning to TRBD2. The length of the CDR3 is 15 residues. Per the germline V gene, CDR1 is MNHEY and CDR2 is SVGAGI. Unmatched junction bases numbered 8, after V lost 2 bases and J lost 11 bases. The CDR3 DNA reads TGTGCCAGCAGTTACGGCCTAGCGGGAGGTTTAAAGCAGTTCTTC. It encodes CASSYGLAGGLKQFF.

The chain couples TRBV5-1 to TRBJ2-7; D is possibly TRBD1 (6 bases). The CDR3 runs to 15 residues. The germline V gene has CDR1 SGHRS and CDR2 YFSETQ. Trimming took 2 bases from V and 2 from J, leaving 14 bases between them. CDR3 sequence reads: CASSLGGRGAYEQYF. The CDR3 coding sequence is TGCGCCAGCAGCTTAGGGGGTAGAGGAGCCTACGAGCAGTACTTC.

The rearrangement joins TRBV7-2 to TRBJ2-1; TRBD2 might be the D (6 bases). This CDR3 comprises 19 residues. Per germline, CDR1 SGHTA and CDR2 FQGNSA. V gave up 5 bases and J gave up 0 bases, with 23 bases separating them. The CDR3 nucleotides are TGTGCCAGCAGCGCCCCGAGGAGGGGTCGCGTGAGCTCCTACAATGAGCAGTTCTTC. It specifies CASSAPRRGRVSSYNEQFF. The variable domain in full, completed from reference TRBV7-2 and TRBJ2-1, reads GAGVSQSPSNKVTEKGKDVELRCDPISGHTALYWYRQSLGQGLEFLIYFQGNSAPDKSGLPSDRFSAERTGGSVSTLTIQRTQQEDSAVYLCASSAPRRGRVSSYNEQFFGPGTRLTVL.

The chain joins TRBV7-2 to TRBJ2-5; 7 bases line up with TRBD1. There are 15 residues in the CDR3. Germline V CDR1 and CDR2: SGHTA, FQGNSA. Losses at the gene ends were 5 bases for V and 4 bases for J; bases not matched to a gene: 10. CDR3 sequence: CASSTRRGQLETQYF. Here the CDR3 DNA reads TGTGCCAGCAGCACCCGAAGGGGGCAGTTAGAGACCCAGTACTTC.

The chain links TRBV19 to TRBJ2-1; no firm D call. The CDR3 consists of 13 residues. The V gene lost 2 bases and the J gene lost 7 bases, with 9 bases spanning the gap. The V gene's germline CDR1 is LNHDA and CDR2 SQIVND (reference sequence). This CDR3 is CASSIRNGNEQFF. CDR3 nucleotides: TGTGCCAGTAGTATAAGGAACGGGAATGAGCAGTTCTTC.